This TCR beta chain was recorded in a study of cytomegalovirus exposure and HLA in healthy donors. General observations from the study: Rare TCR sequences dominated, though some public TCRs recurred in many donors.

PCR amplification relied on 60 Vbeta primers (plus 13 Jbeta primers). Generated by immunoSEQ multiplex PCR, the TCRdb table keeps only in-frame clones and is missing some. The sample contains 250,000 or so clones, over 75% of which appear only once. For this clone: As yet, its antigen is unknown.

CDR3 length: 13 amino acids. V gave up 3 bases and J gave up 1 base, with 7 bases separating them. The germline V gene has CDR1 MNHNY and CDR2 SVGAGI (reference sequence). This clonotype was obtained from a human donor in good health. V usage is TRBV6-6 and J usage is TRBJ2-7, with unresolved D. Sequencing was done on a sample of PBMCs. The CDR3 loop reads CASSYRSSYEQYF. CDR3 nucleotides: TGTGCCAGCAGTTATCGCAGTTCCTACGAGCAGTACTTC.